These 17 T cell receptor beta chains originate from one sample sequenced in a study of identical twins. TCRdb called the 5' RACE reads again in MiXCR, with one record for every CDR3 protein. The profile shows around 370,000 distinct CDR3 sequences, around 9.7% of them singletons. The sample comprised naive T cells sorted from blood. These receptors came from a woman aged 45-60 years in good health.

In its sample, this clonotype was seen many times. The gene calls are TRBV29-1 and TRBJ2-1, with 10 bases identical to TRBD2. Germline trimming cut 3 bases from V and 10 bases from J; bases unmatched to any gene: 9. There are 14 residues in the CDR3. The germline V gene has CDR1 SQVTM and CDR2 ANQGSEA. CDR3 sequence: CSVDYLASGREQFF. As DNA, the CDR3 is TGCAGCGTTGATTACCTGGCTAGCGGGAGAGAGCAGTTCTTC.

This clonotype was observed a few times. V usage is TRBV10-2 and J usage is TRBJ2-1; D may be TRBD2 (5 bases). The CDR3 loop spans 12 amino acids. V lost 7 bases to trimming and J lost 7 bases, with 11 bases between them. Germline V gene data show CDR1 as WSHSY and CDR2 as SAAADI. This chain's CDR3 is CASTKTGNEQFF. CDR3 in DNA: TGCGCCAGCACCAAGACGGGGAATGAGCAGTTCTTC.

In its sample, this clonotype was seen a few times. The chain uses TRBV20-1 and TRBJ2-3; D gene unclear. The CDR3 covers 14 residues. From germline, CDR1 is DFQATT and CDR2 SNEGSKA (reference sequence). Trimming cost V 5 bases and J 0 bases, with 12 bases left between them. The CDR3 DNA follows: TGCAGTGCTCCAGGCCCCTTAAGCACAGATACGCAGTATTTT. This sequence encodes CSAPGPLSTDTQYF.

This clonotype has only a few counts. The genes are TRBV6-5 and TRBJ1-5; D is unresolved. Trimming took off 0 bases at V and 6 bases at J, with 9 bases between the two ends. The CDR3 has 14 amino acids. Germline lookup yields CDR1 MNHEY and CDR2 SVGAGI. CDR3 sequence: CASSYSINGQPQHF. The CDR3 nucleotides are TGTGCCAGCAGTTACTCGATCAACGGTCAGCCCCAGCATTTT.

This clonotype appeared a few times. CDR3 DNA sequence: TGCGCCAGCAGCCAGGAGAGAATGCTCCTCTATGGCTACACCTTC. Its translation is CASSQERMLLYGYTF. This rearrangement joins TRBV4-1 to TRBJ1-2; D not resolved. V was clipped by 3 bases and J by 4 bases, with 15 bases between them. The germline gives CDR1 MGHRA, CDR2 YSYEKL. The CDR3 runs 15 residues.

This clonotype has only a few counts. This chain connects TRBV11-3 to TRBJ2-3; the D call may be TRBD1 or TRBD2 (5 bases each). Germline CDR1 SGHNT, CDR2 YENEEA. V was pared by 8 bases and J by 8 bases, with 8 bases between. The CDR3 sequence is 10 residues long. CDR3 nucleotide sequence: TGTGCCAGCGAGGGACCTACGCAGTATTTT. Its translation is CASEGPTQYF.

This clonotype was detected ten times or more. V gene TRBV3-1 combines with J gene TRBJ1-4; the D is unclear. This CDR3 spans 15 amino acids. Trimming took off 2 bases at V and 0 bases at J, with 7 bases between the two ends. Per the germline V gene, CDR1 is LGHDT and CDR2 is YNNKEL (reference sequence). CDR3 nucleotides: TGTGCCAGCAGCCAACTGAGGACAACTAATGAAAAACTGTTTTTT. This encodes CASSQLRTTNEKLFF. Combining the CDR3 with reference TRBV3-1 and TRBJ1-4 gives the whole variable domain DTAVSQTPKYLVTQMGNDKSIKCEQNLGHDTMYWYKQDSKKFLKIMFSYNNKELIINETVPNRFSPKSPDKAHLNLHINSLELGDSAVYFCASSQLRTTNEKLFFGSGTQLSVL.

This clonotype was counted at least ten times. In DNA, the CDR3 is TGTGCCAGCAGTGAACGCGATGGTAGGGGGTACGGCTACACCTTC. This sequence encodes CASSERDGRGYGYTF. The V gene is TRBV25-1, the J gene TRBJ1-2; perhaps TRBD1 as D (6 bases). Germline CDR1 MGHDK, CDR2 SYGVNS. Trimming removed 2 bases at V and 8 bases at J, with 18 bases between. The CDR3 sequence is 15 residues long.

The chain uses TRBV20-1 and TRBJ1-1; 9 bases are shared with TRBD1. Trimming removed 2 bases from V and 5 bases from J; junction bases left unmatched: 9. The length of the CDR3 is 15 residues. Germline CDR1 reads DFQATT; CDR2 reads SNEGSKA (reference sequence). CDR3 amino acids: CSARFTGTGRTEAFF. DNA for the CDR3: TGCAGTGCTAGATTCACCGGGACAGGGAGGACTGAAGCTTTCTTT.

In its sample, this clonotype was seen many times. V is TRBV12-3 or TRBV12-4 and J is TRBJ2-2; D might be TRBD2 (6 bases). V was cut by 7 bases and J by 2 bases, with 14 bases left in between. The length of the CDR3 is 15 residues. The CDR3: CASTPASANTGELFF. For the CDR3, the DNA is TGTGCCAGCACCCCAGCTAGCGCCAACACCGGGGAGCTGTTTTTT.

This clonotype was detected many times. CDR3 sequence: CSESSEYNEQFF. DNA of the CDR3: TGCAGCGAGTCTAGCGAGTACAATGAGCAGTTCTTC. This chain uses TRBV29-1 with TRBJ2-1; TRBD2 might be the D (6 bases). CDR1 and CDR2 from the germline V gene are SQVTM and ANQGSEA. The CDR3 is made up of 12 amino acids. V was pared by 7 bases and J by 4 bases, with 11 bases between.

The chain has TRBV12-3 or TRBV12-4 and TRBJ2-7, with 9 bases aligning to TRBD2. The V gene end was trimmed by 4 bases and the J gene end by 3 bases; junction bases not matched to a gene: 10. The CDR3 length is 16 residues. The CDR3 coding sequence is TGTGCCAGCAGTTCCCCGGGGGGTAGCGGGAGCTACGAGCAGTACTTC. Protein sequence: CASSSPGGSGSYEQYF.

This clonotype was counted at least ten times. V gene TRBV7-9 combines with J gene TRBJ2-7, with no clear D. The germline V gene encodes CDR1 SEHNR and CDR2 FQNEAQ (reference sequence). Trimming removed 1 base at V and 6 bases at J, with 7 bases between. CDR3 length equals 12 residues. CDR3 sequence: CASSLDYGEQYV. As DNA, the CDR3 is TGTGCCAGCAGCTTAGATTATGGCGAGCAGTACGTC.

This clonotype was detected a few times. V is TRBV7-9 and J is TRBJ2-4, with a possible D match to TRBD2 (5 bases). The V end was cut by 8 bases, the J end by 7 bases, with 12 bases between. The CDR3 covers 12 residues. The germline gives CDR1 SEHNR, CDR2 FQNEAQ (reference sequence). The CDR3 bases are TGTGCCAGCCAAGCGGCCGGCAACATTCAGTACTTC. Amino acids: CASQAAGNIQYF.

The rearrangement uses TRBV29-1 and TRBJ2-1, with 8 bases matching TRBD2. CDR3 size: 13 residues. Germline CDR1 SQVTM, CDR2 ANQGSEA. The V and J ends lost 4 bases and 7 bases, in that order; junction bases with no gene match: 6. CDR3 nucleotides: TGCAGCGTTGTACTAGCGGCCCGAAATGAGCAGTTCTTC. Residues: CSVVLAARNEQFF.

This clonotype was observed a handful of times. The rearrangement uses TRBV3-1 and TRBJ1-5; D gene uncertain. The V end was cut by 11 bases, the J end by 4 bases, with 9 bases between. CDR1 and CDR2 from the germline V gene are LGHDT and YNNKEL (reference sequence). This CDR3 is 11 amino acids long. Here the CDR3 DNA reads TGTGCCCCCCCGCTAAATCAGCCCCAGCATTTT. Translating it yields CAPPLNQPQHF.

This clonotype was counted only a few times. The chain employs TRBV3-1 and TRBJ2-2; a weak D match, TRBD2 (5 bases). V gave up 3 bases and J gave up 5 bases, with 13 bases separating them. The CDR3 runs 15 residues. Germline V gene lookup returns CDR1 LGHDT and CDR2 YNNKEL (reference sequence). The CDR3 sequence: CASSQDHPGTGELFF. CDR3 DNA: TGTGCCAGCAGCCAGGATCATCCGGGGACCGGGGAGCTGTTTTTT.